These T cell receptor beta chains were read from a single sample in a study of T cell responses to AZD1222 COVID-19 vaccine. Clones were sequenced by immunoSEQ multiplex PCR, and TCRdb holds only the in-frame ones, with some missing. The sample has 100,000 to 150,000 clones, over 80% seen once. This specimen was peripheral blood, taken on day 0 of AZD1222 vaccination. All receptors derive from an adult in good health. Each CDR3 is given with its conserved first and last residue. A D gene is named only where the DNA matches it firmly. Rows give clone size only sometimes, using once, few, many, or a class for an expanded clone.

DNA	CDR3	V	J	length	size	D
TGTGCCAGCAGTGACGAAAGGGGGCGCGGAGGCTACACCTTC	CASSDERGRGGYTF	TRBV2	TRBJ1-2	14	once	TRBD1
TGCGCCAGCAGCCAAGGGAGCAGGGATGGCTATGGCTACACCTTC	CASSQGSRDGYGYTF	TRBV4-1	TRBJ1-2	15	.	.
TGCGCCAGCAGCTTGGGGGGACGTCGAGAGACCCAGTACTTC	CASSLGGRRETQYF	TRBV5-1	TRBJ2-5	14	.	.
TGTGCCAGCAGCAAAACCCCTGCAGGAATGAACACTGAAGCTTTCTTT	CASSKTPAGMNTEAFF	TRBV21-1	TRBJ1-1	16	.	.
TGTGCCAGCAGTCCTGGGACAGGATATGGCTACACCTTC	CASSPGTGYGYTF	TRBV12-3/TRBV12-4	TRBJ1-2	13	.	TRBD1
TGTGCCAGCAGCTTGGCAGGGAGGGGAGGCACTGAAGCTTTCTTT	CASSLAGRGGTEAFF	TRBV5-4	TRBJ1-1	15	.	.
TGTGCCAGCAGCGTAGAGAGGGAAGAGACCCAGTACTTC	CASSVEREETQYF	TRBV9	TRBJ2-5	13	.	.
TGTGCCAGCAGCCGTGGTGGGACAGGGAATGAAAAACTGTTTTTT	CASSRGGTGNEKLFF	TRBV5-4	TRBJ1-4	15	.	TRBD1
TGTGCCAGCAGTTTGGTCGGGAGCGGGAGGAGGGTCTCCGAGCAGTACTTC	CASSLVGSGRRVSEQYF	TRBV28	TRBJ2-7	17	.	TRBD2
TGTGCCAGCAGCTTAGTACTGGGGATCAATGAGCAGTTCTTC	CASSLVLGINEQFF	TRBV7-9	TRBJ2-1	14	once	.
TGTGCCAGCAGGGCGGGACAGGGGTCATACGAGCAGTACTTC	CASRAGQGSYEQYF	TRBV2	TRBJ2-7	14	.	TRBD1
TGTGCCAGCAGCCCACGCAGAAATCAGCCCCAGCATTTT	CASSPRRNQPQHF	TRBV7-9	TRBJ1-5	13	.	.
TGTGCCAGCAGCCCCCGTGGCGTGCAGTATTTT	CASSPRGVQYF	TRBV6-2/TRBV6-3	TRBJ2-3	11	.	.
TGTGCCAGCAGCACGACGGGGCGCAGCAGATATGGCTACACCTTC	CASSTTGRSRYGYTF	TRBV6-2/TRBV6-3	TRBJ1-2	15	once	.
TGTGCCTGGAACCTTGGGGGTTTTCAAGAGACCCAGTACTTC	CAWNLGGFQETQYF	TRBV30	TRBJ2-5	14	once	.
TGTGCCAGCAGCTTAACTCGTGACATGAACACTGAAGCTTTCTTT	CASSLTRDMNTEAFF	TRBV7-3	TRBJ1-1	15	.	.
TGCGCCAGCAGCCAAGATTGGCTAGGTCCATACGAGCAGTACTTC	CASSQDWLGPYEQYF	TRBV4-1	TRBJ2-7	15	.	.
TGCAGCGCGACGGGGGCCGACACTGAAGCTTTCTTT	CSATGADTEAFF	TRBV29-1	TRBJ1-1	12	.	.
TGTGCCAGCAGCCCGGGACGCAATCAGCCCCAGCATTTT	CASSPGRNQPQHF	TRBV2	TRBJ1-5	13	.	.
TGTGCCAGCAGCCAAGTCGGGGGTGATTCACCCCTCCACTTT	CASSQVGGDSPLHF	TRBV3-1/TRBV3-2	TRBJ1-6	14	once	.
TGTGCCAGCAGTTACGGACTTCATCGAACCGGGGAGCTGTTTTTT	CASSYGLHRTGELFF	TRBV6-6	TRBJ2-2	15	.	.
TGTGCCAGCAGCTCGGGGTCTGGGGCCAACGTCCTGACTTTC	CASSSGSGANVLTF	TRBV7-3	TRBJ2-6	14	.	.
TGTGCCAGCAGCTTACAGGGCCCCTATAATTCACCCCTCCACTTT	CASSLQGPYNSPLHF	TRBV7-3	TRBJ1-6	15	.	.
TGCGCCAGCAGCTTGCACACCACAGATACGCAGTATTTT	CASSLHTTDTQYF	TRBV5-1	TRBJ2-3	13	.	.
TGCGCCAGCAGCAGGGTTCGAGGAAGCACAGATACGCAGTATTTT	CASSRVRGSTDTQYF	TRBV4-1	TRBJ2-3	15	.	.
TGTGCCAGCAGCCGGGCGACCAGGGAGACCCAGTACTTC	CASSRATRETQYF	TRBV7-8	TRBJ2-5	13	.	.
TGTGCCAGCAGTTTAGGCGGACTAGGAGTCGAGCAGTACTTC	CASSLGGLGVEQYF	TRBV27	TRBJ2-7	14	.	TRBD2
TGTGCCAGCGAGGGTCCGACAGATACGCAGTATTTT	CASEGPTDTQYF	TRBV28	TRBJ2-3	12	.	.
TGTGCCACCAGCAGAGGAGGGGGAACCCGACGGAACACTGAAGCTTTCTTT	CATSRGGGTRRNTEAFF	TRBV15	TRBJ1-1	17	.	.
TGCAGTGCTAGTGCGGGGCCTTCCTACGAGCAGTACTTC	CSASAGPSYEQYF	TRBV20-1	TRBJ2-7	13	.	.
TGTGCCAGCAGCTTGGCAGGGGTAAATGAGCAGTTCTTC	CASSLAGVNEQFF	TRBV5-4	TRBJ2-1	13	.	.
TGTGCCAGCAGCACCCGACAGGGAACTAACTATGGCTACACCTTC	CASSTRQGTNYGYTF	TRBV13	TRBJ1-2	15	.	TRBD1
TGTGCCAGCAGCCAAGGGGGGGCGAGGGCCAACGCTGAAGCTTTCTTT	CASSQGGARANAEAFF	TRBV3-1/TRBV3-2	TRBJ1-1	16	few	.
TGTGCCAGCAGCAGGGAGGGTTGGGGACAGGGGAATATTGGCTCTGGGGCCAACGTCCTGACTTTC	CASSREGWGQGNIGSGANVLTF	TRBV27	TRBJ2-6	22	.	TRBD1
TGTGCCAGTAGTATTTTCAGACTAGCGGTTACCGGGGAGCTGTTTTTT	CASSIFRLAVTGELFF	TRBV19	TRBJ2-2	16	.	TRBD2
TGTGCCAGCAGCTTAGGCGGGAGTACTGGGGCCAACGTCCTGACTTTC	CASSLGGSTGANVLTF	TRBV11-3	TRBJ2-6	16	.	TRBD2
TGTGCCAGCACATCGAGTGGACACCACACAGATACGCAGTATTTT	CASTSSGHHTDTQYF	TRBV9	TRBJ2-3	15	.	.
TGCGCCAGCAGCAGGGACAGTTCTCCACCCCTCCACTTT	CASSRDSSPPLHF	TRBV5-1	TRBJ1-6	13	.	TRBD1
TGTGCCATCAGTGAGCCCGGGACAGAAGCTAACTATGGCTACACCTTC	CAISEPGTEANYGYTF	TRBV10-3	TRBJ1-2	16	.	TRBD1
TGTGCCAGCAGTTTGGGGCTAGCCGCCTACGAGCAGTACTTC	CASSLGLAAYEQYF	TRBV6-2/TRBV6-3	TRBJ2-7	14	once	.
TGTGCCAGCAGGAAGACAGCCGAAAGGGGCACTGAAGCTTTCTTT	CASRKTAERGTEAFF	TRBV6-4	TRBJ1-1	15	.	.
TGTGCCAGCAGAACGGGACAACCCTACACTGAAGCTTTCTTT	CASRTGQPYTEAFF	TRBV7-9	TRBJ1-1	14	.	.
TGTGCCAGCAGTGAAAACCTTGGGGCAGACTCCTACAATGAGCAGTTCTTC	CASSENLGADSYNEQFF	TRBV6-1	TRBJ2-1	17	.	.
TGTGCCAGCAGCCCCGACAGGAATCCTTATGGCTACACCTTC	CASSPDRNPYGYTF	TRBV7-2	TRBJ1-2	14	.	.
TGTGCCAGCAGTGAAGCGCTCCCCGACGGTGAGGATCAGCCCCAGCATTTT	CASSEALPDGEDQPQHF	TRBV6-1	TRBJ1-5	17	few	.
TGTGCCAGCAGCGAGGGCACTAGCACAGATACGCAGTATTTT	CASSEGTSTDTQYF	TRBV5-4	TRBJ2-3	14	.	.
TGTGCCAGCAGTCTGCGGGTCTCTGGAAACACCATATATTTT	CASSLRVSGNTIYF	TRBV28	TRBJ1-3	14	.	.
TGTGCCAGCAGCAGGTTAATTTCCTACGAGCAGTACTTC	CASSRLISYEQYF	TRBV6-5	TRBJ2-7	13	.	.
TGTGCCAGCAGCAACACGGGAGGCTCTGGAAACACCATATATTTT	CASSNTGGSGNTIYF	TRBV6-5	TRBJ1-3	15	.	.
TGTGCCAGCAGCCCGTTTGGGACGGCGAACACCGGGGAGCTGTTTTTT	CASSPFGTANTGELFF	TRBV9	TRBJ2-2	16	few	.